This is a list of T cell receptor beta chains from one sample in a study of T cells in Graves' hyperthyroidism and ophthalmopathy. TCRdb independently ran MiXCR on the multiplex PCR reads; one entry per CDR3 protein. The sample lists about 250,000 distinct CDR3 sequences; roughly 22% were seen once. The sequencing sample was made of blood. The source of these receptors is a woman in her 40s with Graves' ophthalmopathy. CDR3s include the opening cysteine and the closing phenylalanine or tryptophan. A D gene is named only where the DNA matches it firmly. Size is stated for part of the rows, as once, few or many counts, or as a class when the clone is expanded.

v_call: TRBV4-1; d_call: TRBD2; clone_size: many; j_call: TRBJ2-7; cdr3_nt: TGCGCCAGCAGCCATTCCCGGGACTACTCTGACGAGCAGTACTTC; cdr3_aa: CASSHSRDYSDEQYF
v_call: TRBV19; d_call: .; clone_size: many; j_call: TRBJ1-5; cdr3_nt: TGTGCCAGTAGCCCATCCGGTGGGAATCAGCCCCAGCATTTT; cdr3_aa: CASSPSGGNQPQHF
v_call: TRBV5-1; d_call: .; clone_size: many; j_call: TRBJ1-1; cdr3_nt: TGCGCCAGCAGCTTGGCCTTGGGGCAGGGCACTGAAGCTTTCTTT; cdr3_aa: CASSLALGQGTEAFF
v_call: TRBV6-5; d_call: TRBD2; clone_size: many; j_call: TRBJ2-5; cdr3_nt: TGTGCCAGCAGACTAGCGGGAGGGGAGACCCAGTACTTC; cdr3_aa: CASRLAGGETQYF
v_call: TRBV7-9; d_call: .; clone_size: many; j_call: TRBJ2-7; cdr3_nt: TGTGCCAGCAGCAGTAGTGGTGACGGCTACGAGCAGTACTTC; cdr3_aa: CASSSSGDGYEQYF
v_call: TRBV11-1; d_call: .; clone_size: few; j_call: TRBJ2-5; cdr3_nt: TGTGCCAGCAGCTTAATACCCGAGACCCAGTACTTC; cdr3_aa: CASSLIPETQYF
v_call: TRBV6-4; d_call: .; clone_size: .; j_call: TRBJ2-2; cdr3_nt: TGTGCCAGCAGTGACATCGGTTTCTTGGGGGCCTTGAACACCGGGGAGCTGTTTTTT; cdr3_aa: CASSDIGFLGALNTGELFF
v_call: TRBV7-8; d_call: .; clone_size: many; j_call: TRBJ1-5; cdr3_nt: TGTGCCAGCAGCTTATATGCGGTTCAGCCCCAGCATTTT; cdr3_aa: CASSLYAVQPQHF
v_call: TRBV5-1; d_call: .; clone_size: many; j_call: TRBJ1-2; cdr3_nt: TGCGCCAGCAGCTTGGGGCAGGGGCTTGGCTACACCTTC; cdr3_aa: CASSLGQGLGYTF
v_call: TRBV4-1; d_call: TRBD2; clone_size: .; j_call: TRBJ2-5; cdr3_nt: TGCGCCAGCAGCCAAGAACGGCTCACGGGAGGGCCGCGAGAGACCCAGTACTTC; cdr3_aa: CASSQERLTGGPRETQYF
v_call: TRBV28; d_call: .; clone_size: many; j_call: TRBJ1-2; cdr3_nt: TGTGCCAGCGGGAATAACCTTATTAACTATGGCTACACCTTC; cdr3_aa: CASGNNLINYGYTF
v_call: TRBV6-1; d_call: .; clone_size: many; j_call: TRBJ1-5; cdr3_nt: TGTGCCAGCAGCCCGGGGGGCGGAGTGCCGCCCCAGCATTTT; cdr3_aa: CASSPGGGVPPQHF
v_call: TRBV7-9; d_call: .; clone_size: .; j_call: TRBJ2-7; cdr3_nt: TGTGCCAGCAGCTTCGATACAGGATCTCGCGAGCAGTACTTC; cdr3_aa: CASSFDTGSREQYF
v_call: TRBV27; d_call: TRBD2; clone_size: many; j_call: TRBJ2-7; cdr3_nt: TGTGCCAGCAGTTTTTCAGCGGGAGCTGGGGAGCAGTACTTC; cdr3_aa: CASSFSAGAGEQYF
v_call: TRBV2; d_call: TRBD2; clone_size: many; j_call: TRBJ2-7; cdr3_nt: TGTGCCAGCAACCCTATTCTGGGCGGGAGCTCCTACGAGCAGTACTTC; cdr3_aa: CASNPILGGSSYEQYF
v_call: TRBV28; d_call: TRBD2; clone_size: once; j_call: TRBJ2-5; cdr3_nt: TGTGCCAGCAGTCAACCGACTAGCGGGGCCCAAGAGACCCAGTACTTC; cdr3_aa: CASSQPTSGAQETQYF
v_call: TRBV3-1; d_call: .; clone_size: few; j_call: TRBJ2-5; cdr3_nt: TGTGCCAGCAGCCATTGGCGGCAGGCGGAAGAGACCCAGTACTTC; cdr3_aa: CASSHWRQAEETQYF
v_call: TRBV12-3/TRBV12-4; d_call: .; clone_size: .; j_call: TRBJ2-5; cdr3_nt: TGTGCCAGCAGTTCAGGAGAATGGCGGTACAGCCAAGAGACCCAGTACTTC; cdr3_aa: CASSSGEWRYSQETQYF
v_call: TRBV5-1; d_call: TRBD2; clone_size: many; j_call: TRBJ2-5; cdr3_nt: TGCGCCAGCAGCTTGGGGACTAGCAGGAACCAAGAGACCCAGTACTTC; cdr3_aa: CASSLGTSRNQETQYF
v_call: TRBV19; d_call: .; clone_size: many; j_call: TRBJ2-6; cdr3_nt: TGTGCCAGTAGTATGACGATGGGGGGTTCTGGGGCCAACGTCCTGACTTTC; cdr3_aa: CASSMTMGGSGANVLTF
v_call: TRBV24-1; d_call: TRBD1; clone_size: .; j_call: TRBJ1-1; cdr3_nt: TGTGCCACCAGTGATCCGGGACAGGGGAACACTGAAGCTTTCTTT; cdr3_aa: CATSDPGQGNTEAFF
v_call: TRBV28; d_call: .; clone_size: .; j_call: TRBJ1-1; cdr3_nt: TGTGCCAGCAGACCAACAGCTCACCCGGAGAAAGCTTTCTTT; cdr3_aa: CASRPTAHPEKAFF
v_call: TRBV19; d_call: .; clone_size: many; j_call: TRBJ1-1; cdr3_nt: TGTGCCAGTACCAGCCGGGACTCTGTAGTAAGAAGGACTGAAGCTTTCTTT; cdr3_aa: CASTSRDSVVRRTEAFF
v_call: TRBV25-1; d_call: TRBD1; clone_size: .; j_call: TRBJ2-5; cdr3_nt: TGTGCCAGCAGTGACCTCACAGGGGTCCAGTACTTC; cdr3_aa: CASSDLTGVQYF
v_call: TRBV6-5; d_call: .; clone_size: .; j_call: TRBJ1-1; cdr3_nt: TGTGCCAGCAGTTTAATAGGAGGGAGAACTGAAGCTTTCTTT; cdr3_aa: CASSLIGGRTEAFF
v_call: TRBV12-3/TRBV12-4; d_call: TRBD1; clone_size: .; j_call: TRBJ2-7; cdr3_nt: TGTGCCAGCAGTTTAGGCCGGACAGGGGGTGCCTACGAGCAGTACTTC; cdr3_aa: CASSLGRTGGAYEQYF
v_call: TRBV25-1; d_call: .; clone_size: .; j_call: TRBJ2-7; cdr3_nt: TGTGCCAGCAGTGAAATTGTTCGTGGGAGCGAGCAGTACTTC; cdr3_aa: CASSEIVRGSEQYF
v_call: TRBV28; d_call: .; clone_size: .; j_call: TRBJ1-1; cdr3_nt: TGTGCCACCAAACACCTCAGGGGCCGGAACACTGAAGCTTTCTTT; cdr3_aa: CATKHLRGRNTEAFF
v_call: TRBV7-6; d_call: TRBD2; clone_size: few; j_call: TRBJ2-2; cdr3_nt: TGTGCCAGCAGCCAGGGACTAGCGCCATACGATGGGGAGCTGTTTTTT; cdr3_aa: CASSQGLAPYDGELFF
v_call: TRBV9; d_call: .; clone_size: once; j_call: TRBJ1-2; cdr3_nt: TGTGCCAGCAGCGTTGGCCCCTATGGCTACACCTTC; cdr3_aa: CASSVGPYGYTF
v_call: TRBV6-1; d_call: TRBD1; clone_size: .; j_call: TRBJ2-7; cdr3_nt: TGTGCCAGCAGTGTCCGGACGGGACAGGGGGCGACCTACGAGCAGTACTTC; cdr3_aa: CASSVRTGQGATYEQYF
v_call: TRBV6-2/TRBV6-3; d_call: TRBD2; clone_size: .; j_call: TRBJ2-7; cdr3_nt: TGTGCCAGCATCGGACTAGCGGGAGATACCGAGCAGTACTTC; cdr3_aa: CASIGLAGDTEQYF
v_call: TRBV12-3/TRBV12-4; d_call: .; clone_size: many; j_call: TRBJ2-6; cdr3_nt: TGTGCCAGCAGCTATATCTCTGGGGCCAACGTCCTGACTTTC; cdr3_aa: CASSYISGANVLTF
v_call: TRBV7-8; d_call: .; clone_size: many; j_call: TRBJ1-1; cdr3_nt: TGTGCCAGCAGCCCGGGTGGCATGAACACTGAAGCTTTCTTT; cdr3_aa: CASSPGGMNTEAFF
v_call: TRBV27; d_call: .; clone_size: many; j_call: TRBJ2-1; cdr3_nt: TGTGCCAGCAGTTTAATAGCGTATGGCTTAAACAATGAGCAGTTCTTC; cdr3_aa: CASSLIAYGLNNEQFF
v_call: TRBV6-1; d_call: .; clone_size: .; j_call: TRBJ2-5; cdr3_nt: TGTGCCACCTGGCAGGGAGAAGAGACCCAGTACTTC; cdr3_aa: CATWQGEETQYF
v_call: TRBV7-2; d_call: .; clone_size: .; j_call: TRBJ2-7; cdr3_nt: TGTGCCAGCAGCCCTTGGCAAAGCGGCGAGCAGTACTTC; cdr3_aa: CASSPWQSGEQYF